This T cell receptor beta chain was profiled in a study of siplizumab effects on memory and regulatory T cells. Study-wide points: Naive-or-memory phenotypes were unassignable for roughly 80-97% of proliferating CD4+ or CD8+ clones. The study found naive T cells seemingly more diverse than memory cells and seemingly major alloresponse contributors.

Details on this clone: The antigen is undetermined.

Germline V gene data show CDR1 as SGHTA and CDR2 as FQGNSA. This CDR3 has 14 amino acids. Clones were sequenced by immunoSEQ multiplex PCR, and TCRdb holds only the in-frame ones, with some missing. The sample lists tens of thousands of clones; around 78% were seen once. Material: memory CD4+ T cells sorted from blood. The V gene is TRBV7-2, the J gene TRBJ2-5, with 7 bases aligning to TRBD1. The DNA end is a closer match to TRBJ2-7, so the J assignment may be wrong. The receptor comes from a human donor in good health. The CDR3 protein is CASSLGQINYEQYF. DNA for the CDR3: TGTGCCAGCAGCCTGGGACAGATAAACTACGAGCAGTACTTC.